The clone carrying this T cell receptor beta chain was seen a few times. The data originate from a study of blood T cell repertoires in COVID-19. On the study more broadly: T cells, B-cell-depleted T cells, or PBMCs provided the cDNA or gDNA that served as material.

Sequencing was performed with immunoSEQ multiplex PCR; in TCRdb, only in-frame clones are kept and a portion is missing. The data show approximately 69,000 clones, 70% to 90% seen once. Per the germline V gene, CDR1 is PRHDT and CDR2 is FYEKMQ (reference sequence). Trimming at V came to 5 bases and at J to 5 bases, leaving 10 bases not matched to a gene. The CDR3 runs to 17 residues. V and J are TRBV13 and TRBJ2-2; 11 bases fit TRBD2. The sample taken for sequencing was peripheral blood. The clonotype was recovered from a human donor in a cohort sampled during active COVID-19. The CDR3 is CASSPGIAGGLTGELFF. The CDR3 region has the DNA TGTGCCAGCAGCCCGGGAATAGCGGGGGGGCTTACCGGGGAGCTGTTTTTT.